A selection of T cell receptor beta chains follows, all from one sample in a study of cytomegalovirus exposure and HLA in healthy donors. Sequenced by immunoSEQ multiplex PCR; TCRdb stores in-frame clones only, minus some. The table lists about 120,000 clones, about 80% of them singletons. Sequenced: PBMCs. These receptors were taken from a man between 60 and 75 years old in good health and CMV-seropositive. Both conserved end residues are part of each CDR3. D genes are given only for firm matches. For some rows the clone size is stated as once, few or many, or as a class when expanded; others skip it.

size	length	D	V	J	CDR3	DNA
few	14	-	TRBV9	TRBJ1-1	CASSGGAPGTEAFF	TGTGCCAGCAGCGGCGGGGCCCCGGGCACTGAAGCTTTCTTT
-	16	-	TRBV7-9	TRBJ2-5	CASIKGRWSEKETQYF	TGTGCCAGCATCAAGGGGAGGTGGAGTGAGAAAGAGACCCAGTACTTC
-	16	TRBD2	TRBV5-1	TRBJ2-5	CASRPGTSGIQETQYF	TGCGCCAGCAGGCCCGGGACTAGCGGGATCCAAGAGACCCAGTACTTC
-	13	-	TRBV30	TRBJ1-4	CAWSVRGVEKLFF	TGTGCCTGGAGTGTACGAGGAGTCGAAAAACTGTTTTTT
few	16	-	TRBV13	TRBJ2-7	CASARRPGTGTYEQYF	TGTGCCAGCGCCAGGAGGCCCGGGACTGGGACCTACGAGCAGTACTTC
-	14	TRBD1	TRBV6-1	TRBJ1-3	CASSTTGAGNTIYF	TGTGCCAGCAGCACGACAGGGGCTGGAAACACCATATATTTT
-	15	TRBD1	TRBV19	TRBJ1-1	CASSPQGAARPEAFF	TGTGCCAGTAGCCCACAGGGGGCGGCTAGACCTGAAGCTTTCTTT
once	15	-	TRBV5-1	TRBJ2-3	CASSLDPGGSDTQYF	TGCGCCAGCAGCTTGGATCCCGGCGGATCAGATACGCAGTATTTT
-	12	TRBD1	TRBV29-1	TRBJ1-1	CGASDRILEAFF	TGCGGCGCCTCGGACAGGATTCTTGAAGCTTTCTTT
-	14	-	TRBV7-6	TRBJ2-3	CASSSTAGEDTQYF	TGTGCCAGCAGCTCGACAGCGGGCGAAGATACGCAGTATTTT
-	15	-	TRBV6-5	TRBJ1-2	CASSYSPAGSSGYTF	TGTGCCAGCAGTTACTCCCCAGCAGGGTCGAGTGGCTACACCTTC
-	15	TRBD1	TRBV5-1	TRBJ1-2	CASSPDRGLNYGYTF	TGCGCCAGCAGCCCCGACAGGGGGCTGAACTATGGCTACACCTTC
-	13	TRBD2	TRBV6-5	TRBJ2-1	CASTVSGNNEQFF	TGTGCCAGCACCGTTAGCGGGAACAATGAGCAGTTCTTC
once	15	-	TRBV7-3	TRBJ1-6	CASSPRGVPGSPLHF	TGTGCCAGCAGCCCCCGGGGAGTACCCGGCTCACCCCTCCACTTT
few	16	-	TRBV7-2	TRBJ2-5	CASTRPGERVVGTQYF	TGTGCCAGCACCCGCCCGGGGGAACGGGTCGTCGGGACCCAGTACTTC
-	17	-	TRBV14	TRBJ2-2	CASSQDRVAENTGELFF	TGTGCCAGCAGCCAAGATCGAGTAGCGGAAAACACCGGGGAGCTGTTTTTT
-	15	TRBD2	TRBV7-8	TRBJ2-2	CASSQRGRSTGELFF	TGTGCCAGCAGCCAGCGGGGGAGAAGCACCGGGGAGCTGTTTTTT
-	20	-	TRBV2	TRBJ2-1	CASSEAGGHLSFFSYNEQFF	TGTGCCAGCAGTGAGGCTGGCGGGCACCTAAGTTTCTTCTCCTACAATGAGCAGTTCTTC
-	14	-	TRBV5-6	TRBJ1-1	CASSPNGWNTEAFF	TGTGCCAGCAGCCCGAACGGGTGGAATACTGAAGCTTTCTTT
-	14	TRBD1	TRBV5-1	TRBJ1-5	CASSFGTGGEPQHF	TGCGCCAGCAGCTTCGGGACAGGGGGGGAGCCCCAGCATTTT
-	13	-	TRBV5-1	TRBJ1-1	CASSRSLNTEAFF	TGCGCCAGCTCGAGGAGCTTGAACACTGAAGCTTTCTTT